This TCR beta chain was found in a study of identical twins. Findings and limits, study-wide: Conclusions relied on cross-sectional statistical analysis, not following the same donors. Invariant MAIT and iNKT cells could partly confound zero-insertion analyses.

This clonotype was recorded a few times. The target antigen is unknown. Template switching introduced a universal primer site, and the cDNA bore unique molecular identifiers. TCRdb reprocessed the 5' RACE reads via MiXCR and lists one record per CDR3 protein. The sample records fewer than 550,000 distinct CDR3 sequences, 13% to 15% being singletons. This CDR3 has 14 residues. Germline CDR1 and CDR2: MNHEY and SVGAGI. J gave up 10 bases and V 4 bases, and 7 bases lay outside the gene matches. The same data also contributed to another study, on yellow fever vaccine responses in identical twins. From that report: In identical twins, vaccine T cell responses appeared partly shared and partly individual.

Sample: CD4+ T cells sorted from blood. The source of this sequence is a woman under 30 in good health. The chain carries TRBV6-5 and TRBJ1-6; 7 bases match TRBD1. Here the CDR3 reads CASSSRQGDSPLHF. In nucleotides, the CDR3 is TGTGCCAGCAGTTCCCGACAGGGCGACTCACCCCTCCACTTT.